The 2 T cell receptor beta chains below were found in one sample sequenced in a study of cytomegalovirus exposure and HLA in healthy donors. A multiplex PCR was run with 60 Vbeta primers and 13 Jbeta primers. Libraries were prepared by immunoSEQ multiplex PCR; TCRdb keeps only in-frame clonotypes and omits some of them. The table includes about 86,000 clones, just over 70% detected once. Sequencing was done on a sample of PBMCs. The source of these receptors is a man between 60 and 75 years old in good health and CMV-seronegative.

The rearrangement links TRBV6-1 to TRBJ2-5; no firm D call. The germline V and J ends were trimmed by 4 bases and 1 base, with 16 bases remaining between them. The CDR3 contains 16 residues. Germline CDR1 reads MNHNS; CDR2 reads SASEGT. Here the CDR3 DNA reads TGTGCCAGCAGTGGCGCCTTGGGCCCAGCCCAAGAGACCCAGTACTTC. Its protein product is CASSGALGPAQETQYF.

This clone has only one observation. The chain recombines TRBV4-1 with TRBJ1-5; D gene ambiguous. The germline gives CDR1 MGHRA, CDR2 YSYEKL. The CDR3 is made up of 12 amino acids. The V gene lost 4 bases and the J gene lost 9 bases, with 10 bases spanning the gap. Here the CDR3 DNA reads TGCGCCAGCAGCCCCGCTTTCGGGCCCCAGCATTTT. Protein sequence: CASSPAFGPQHF.